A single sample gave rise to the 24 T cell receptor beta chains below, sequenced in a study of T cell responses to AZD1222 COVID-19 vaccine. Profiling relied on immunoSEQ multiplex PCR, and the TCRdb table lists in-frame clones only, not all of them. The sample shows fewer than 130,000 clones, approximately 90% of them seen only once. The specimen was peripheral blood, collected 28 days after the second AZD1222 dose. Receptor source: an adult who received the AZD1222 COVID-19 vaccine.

The CDR3 coding sequence is TGTGCCAGCAGCCTGGGACTAGTCGGCACCGGGGAGCTGTTTTTT. This translates into CASSLGLVGTGELFF. The chain joins TRBV9 to TRBJ2-2; 8 bases are a match to TRBD2. CDR3 length: 15 residues. Trimming at V came to 4 bases and at J to 4 bases, leaving 6 bases not matched to a gene. Germline values: CDR1 SGDLS, CDR2 YYNGEE.

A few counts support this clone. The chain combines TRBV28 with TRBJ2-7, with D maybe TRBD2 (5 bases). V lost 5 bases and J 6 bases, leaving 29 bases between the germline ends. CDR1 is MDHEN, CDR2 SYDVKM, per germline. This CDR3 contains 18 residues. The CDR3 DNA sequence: TGTGCCAGCAGTATCGCCACACCCTCTAGCCCCTCCTTTCTCGAGCAGTACTTC. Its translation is CASSIATPSSPSFLEQYF.

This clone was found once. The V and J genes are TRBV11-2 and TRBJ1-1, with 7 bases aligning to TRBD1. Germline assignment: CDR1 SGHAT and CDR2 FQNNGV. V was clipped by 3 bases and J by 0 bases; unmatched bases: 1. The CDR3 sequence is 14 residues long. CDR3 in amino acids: CASSLGQMNTEAFF. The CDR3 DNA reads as TGTGCCAGCAGCTTGGGACAGATGAACACTGAAGCTTTCTTT.

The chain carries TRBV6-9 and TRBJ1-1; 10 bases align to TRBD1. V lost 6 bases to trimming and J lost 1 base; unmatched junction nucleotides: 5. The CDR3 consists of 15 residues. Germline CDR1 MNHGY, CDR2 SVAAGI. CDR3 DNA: TGTGCCAGCAGGCCGGACAGGGGGTCGAACACTGAAGCTTTCTTT. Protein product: CASRPDRGSNTEAFF.

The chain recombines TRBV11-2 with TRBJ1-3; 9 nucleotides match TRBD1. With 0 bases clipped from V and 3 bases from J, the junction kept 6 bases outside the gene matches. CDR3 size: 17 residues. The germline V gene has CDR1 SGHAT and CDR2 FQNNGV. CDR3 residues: CASSLDWRQGVGNTIYF. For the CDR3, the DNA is TGTGCCAGCAGCTTAGATTGGAGACAGGGGGTTGGAAACACCATATATTTT.

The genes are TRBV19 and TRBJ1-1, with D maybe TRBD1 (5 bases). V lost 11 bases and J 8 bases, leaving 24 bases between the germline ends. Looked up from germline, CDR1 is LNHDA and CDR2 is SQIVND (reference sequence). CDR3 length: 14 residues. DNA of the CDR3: TGTGCCGTATCTATCCCCTCAGGTAGACAGGAAGCTTTCTTT. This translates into CAVSIPSGRQEAFF. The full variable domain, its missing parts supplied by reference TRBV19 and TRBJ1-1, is DGGITQSPKYLFRKEGQNVTLSCEQNLNHDAMYWYRQDPGQGLRLIYYSQIVNDFQKGDIAEGYSVSREKKESFPLTVTSAQKNPTAFYLCAVSIPSGRQEAFFGQGTRLTVV.

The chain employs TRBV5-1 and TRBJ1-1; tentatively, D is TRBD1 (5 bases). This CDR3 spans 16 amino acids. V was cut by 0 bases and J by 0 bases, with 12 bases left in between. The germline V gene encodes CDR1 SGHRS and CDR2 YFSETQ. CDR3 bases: TGCGCCAGCAGCTTGGCGGGGGGGACCGTGAACACTGAAGCTTTCTTT. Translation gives CASSLAGGTVNTEAFF.

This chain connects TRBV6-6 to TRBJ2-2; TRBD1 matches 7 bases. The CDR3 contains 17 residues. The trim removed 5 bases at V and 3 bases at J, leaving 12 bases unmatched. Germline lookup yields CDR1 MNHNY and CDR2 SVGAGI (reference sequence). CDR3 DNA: TGTGCCAGCAGTCTCCTCCGACAGGGATGGGACACCGGGGAGCTGTTTTTT. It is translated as CASSLLRQGWDTGELFF.

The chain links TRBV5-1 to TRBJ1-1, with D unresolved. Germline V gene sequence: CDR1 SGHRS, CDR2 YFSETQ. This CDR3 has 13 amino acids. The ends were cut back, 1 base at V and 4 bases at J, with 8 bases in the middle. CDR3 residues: CASSLYGSTEAFF. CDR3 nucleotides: TGCGCCAGCAGCTTGTATGGGAGCACTGAAGCTTTCTTT.

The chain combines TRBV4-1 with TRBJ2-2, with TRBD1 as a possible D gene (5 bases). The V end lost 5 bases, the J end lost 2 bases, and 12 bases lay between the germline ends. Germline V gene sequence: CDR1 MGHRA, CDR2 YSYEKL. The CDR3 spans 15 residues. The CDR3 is CASSSRTKNTGELFF. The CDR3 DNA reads TGCGCCAGCAGCTCGCGGACAAAAAACACCGGGGAGCTGTTTTTT.

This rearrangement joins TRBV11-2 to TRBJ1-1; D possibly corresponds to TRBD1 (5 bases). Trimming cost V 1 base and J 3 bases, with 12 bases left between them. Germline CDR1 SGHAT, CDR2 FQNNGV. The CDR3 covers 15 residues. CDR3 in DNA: TGTGCCAGCAGCTTAGCAGCAGGGAGGGACACTGAAGCTTTCTTT. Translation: CASSLAAGRDTEAFF.

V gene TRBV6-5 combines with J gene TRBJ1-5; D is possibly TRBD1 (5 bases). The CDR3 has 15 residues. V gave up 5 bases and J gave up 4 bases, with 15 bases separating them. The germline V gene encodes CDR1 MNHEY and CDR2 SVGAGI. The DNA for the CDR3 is TGTGCCAGCAGTAATAAGGGGATAATGAATCAGCCCCAGCATTTT. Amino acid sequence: CASSNKGIMNQPQHF.

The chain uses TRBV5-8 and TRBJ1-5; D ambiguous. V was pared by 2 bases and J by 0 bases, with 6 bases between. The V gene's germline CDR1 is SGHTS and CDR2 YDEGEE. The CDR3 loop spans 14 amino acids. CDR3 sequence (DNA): TGTGCCAGCAGCTTAATTTATAGCAATCAGCCCCAGCATTTT. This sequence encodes CASSLIYSNQPQHF.

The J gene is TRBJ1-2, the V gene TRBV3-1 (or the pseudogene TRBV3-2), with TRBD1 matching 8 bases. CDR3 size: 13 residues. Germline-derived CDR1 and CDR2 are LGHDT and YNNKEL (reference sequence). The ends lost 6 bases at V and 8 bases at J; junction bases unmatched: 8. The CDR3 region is CASRFGQGLGYTF. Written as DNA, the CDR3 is TGTGCCAGCAGGTTCGGACAGGGCCTAGGCTACACCTTC.

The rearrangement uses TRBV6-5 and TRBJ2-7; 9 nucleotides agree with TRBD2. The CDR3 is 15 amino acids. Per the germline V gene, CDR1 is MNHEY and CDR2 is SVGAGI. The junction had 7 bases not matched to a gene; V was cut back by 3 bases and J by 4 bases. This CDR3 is CASSYRGRGGYEQYF. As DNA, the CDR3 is TGTGCCAGCAGTTATCGCGGGAGGGGAGGGTACGAGCAGTACTTC.

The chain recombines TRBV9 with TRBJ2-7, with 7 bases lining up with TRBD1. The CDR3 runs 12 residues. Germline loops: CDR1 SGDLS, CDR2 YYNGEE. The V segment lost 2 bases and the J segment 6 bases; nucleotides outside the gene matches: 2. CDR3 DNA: TGTGCCAGCAGCGTGGGACAGAGCGAGCAGTACTTC. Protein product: CASSVGQSEQYF. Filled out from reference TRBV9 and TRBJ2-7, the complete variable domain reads DSGVTQTPKHLITATGQRVTLRCSPRSGDLSVYWYQQSLDQGLQFLIQYYNGEERAKGNILERFSAQQFPDLHSELNLSSLELGDSALYFCASSVGQSEQYFGPGTRLTVT.

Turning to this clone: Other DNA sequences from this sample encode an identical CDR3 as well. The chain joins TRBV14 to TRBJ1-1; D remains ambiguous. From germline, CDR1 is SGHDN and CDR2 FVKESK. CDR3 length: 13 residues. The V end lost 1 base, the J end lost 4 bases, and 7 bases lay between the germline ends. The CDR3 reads CASSQGGITEAFF. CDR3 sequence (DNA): TGTGCCAGCAGCCAAGGCGGGATCACTGAAGCTTTCTTT.

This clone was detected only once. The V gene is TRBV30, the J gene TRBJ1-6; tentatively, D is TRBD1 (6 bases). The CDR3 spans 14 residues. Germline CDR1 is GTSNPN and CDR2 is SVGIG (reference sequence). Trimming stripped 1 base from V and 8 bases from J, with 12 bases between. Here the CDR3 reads CAWSASGVDSPLHF. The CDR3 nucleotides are TGTGCCTGGAGTGCCTCAGGGGTTGATTCACCCCTCCACTTT.

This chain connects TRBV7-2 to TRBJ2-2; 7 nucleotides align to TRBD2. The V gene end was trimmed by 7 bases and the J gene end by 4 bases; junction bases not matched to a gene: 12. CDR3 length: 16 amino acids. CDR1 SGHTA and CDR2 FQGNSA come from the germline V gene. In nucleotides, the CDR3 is TGTGCCAGCACCCCGAGGAGCGGGACGGGCACCGGGGAGCTGTTTTTT. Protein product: CASTPRSGTGTGELFF.

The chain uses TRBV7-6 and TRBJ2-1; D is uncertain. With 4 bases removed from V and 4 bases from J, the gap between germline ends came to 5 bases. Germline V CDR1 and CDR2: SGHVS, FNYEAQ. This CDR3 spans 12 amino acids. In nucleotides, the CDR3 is TGTGCCAGCAGCTCCACGTACAATGAGCAGTTCTTC. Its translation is CASSSTYNEQFF. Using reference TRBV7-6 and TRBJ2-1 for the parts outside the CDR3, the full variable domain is GAGVSQSPRYKVTKRGQDVALRCDPISGHVSLYWYRQALGQGPEFLTYFNYEAQQDKSGLPNDRFSAERPEGSISTLTIQRTEQRDSAMYRCASSSTYNEQFFGPGTRLTVL.

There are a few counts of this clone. This CDR3 reads CASSLGTGPQPQHF. The CDR3, as DNA: TGTGCCAGCAGCTTGGGGACAGGACCTCAGCCCCAGCATTTT. The chain links TRBV5-6 to TRBJ1-5, with TRBD1 identical over 7 bases. The germline V gene encodes CDR1 SGHDT and CDR2 YYEEEE. The V and J ends lost 0 bases and 6 bases, in that order; junction bases with no gene match: 3. The CDR3 sequence is 14 residues long.

The CDR3 reads CASSQDFPGQSSGNTIYF. The DNA of the CDR3 is TGTGCCAGCAGCCAAGATTTCCCCGGACAGAGCTCTGGAAACACCATATATTTT. This chain uses TRBV3-1 (or the pseudogene TRBV3-2) with TRBJ1-3; perhaps TRBD1 as D (6 bases). Between the trimmed V and J ends, which lost 0 bases and 0 bases, there was a span of 15 bases. This CDR3 contains 18 residues. Germline values: CDR1 LGHDT, CDR2 YNNKEL (reference sequence).

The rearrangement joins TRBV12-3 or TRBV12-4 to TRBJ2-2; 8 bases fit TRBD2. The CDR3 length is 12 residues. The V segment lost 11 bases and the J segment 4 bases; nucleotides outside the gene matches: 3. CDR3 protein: CAGAGGTGELFF. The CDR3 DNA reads TGTGCCGGGGCGGGGGGCACCGGGGAGCTGTTTTTT.

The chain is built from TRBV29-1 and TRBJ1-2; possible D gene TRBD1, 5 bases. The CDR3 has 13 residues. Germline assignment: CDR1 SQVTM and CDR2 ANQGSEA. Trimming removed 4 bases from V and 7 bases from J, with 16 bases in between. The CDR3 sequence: CSVVIRVRGGYTF. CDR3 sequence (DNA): TGCAGCGTTGTCATCAGGGTGAGGGGTGGCTACACCTTC. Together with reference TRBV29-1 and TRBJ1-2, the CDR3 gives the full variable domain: SAVISQKPSRDICQRGTSLTIQCQVDSQVTMMFWYRQQPGQSLTLIATANQGSEATYESGFVIDKFPISRPNLTFSTLTVSNMSPEDSSIYLCSVVIRVRGGYTFGSGTRLTVV.